The 7 T cell receptor beta chains reported below all come from one sample, sequenced in a study of OX40 agonist ivuxolimab in advanced cancers. Only in-frame clones appear in the TCRdb table, and some are missing; sequencing was by immunoSEQ multiplex PCR. The sample lists about 58,000 clones, about 91% occurring once. The specimen comprised CD4+ or CD8+ T cells sorted from blood, sampled in a trial of the OX40 agonist ivuxolimab. The receptors were gathered from an adult with an advanced solid tumor such as melanoma, head and neck, liver or kidney cancer.

This chain connects TRBV6-6 to TRBJ2-1, with D tentatively TRBD2 (6 bases). Germline V gene lookup returns CDR1 MNHNY and CDR2 SVGAGI (reference sequence). The CDR3 extends over 14 amino acids. V shed 8 bases and J shed 0 bases, with 11 bases lying between them. As DNA, the CDR3 is TGTGCCAGCCTCTCCGGGGGCTCCTACAATGAGCAGTTCTTC. Amino acid sequence: CASLSGGSYNEQFF.

The rearrangement uses TRBV7-2 and TRBJ1-4, with TRBD1 identical over 7 bases. The junction had 15 bases not matched to a gene; V was cut back by 4 bases and J by 10 bases. This CDR3 region has 16 residues. Germline V gene data show CDR1 as SGHTA and CDR2 as FQGNSA. The CDR3 region is CASSSRGGRGRGKLFF. The CDR3 DNA sequence: TGTGCCAGCAGCTCCCGCGGAGGCAGGGGGAGGGGAAAACTGTTTTTT.

In its sample, this clone was seen once. The chain uses TRBV18 and TRBJ2-5; D remains ambiguous. The V end lost 2 bases, the J end lost 1 base, and 8 bases lay between the germline ends. CDR3 length: 14 amino acids. The germline CDR1 and CDR2 sequences are KGHSH and LQKENI. The CDR3 reads CASSPATTQETQYF. The CDR3 DNA reads as TGTGCCAGCTCACCAGCAACAACCCAAGAGACCCAGTACTTC.

The chain recombines TRBV5-4 with TRBJ1-2; 7 nucleotides align to TRBD1. Losses at the gene ends were 4 bases for V and 3 bases for J; bases not matched to a gene: 3. The CDR3 has 13 amino acids. Germline CDR1 SGHNT, CDR2 YYREEE (reference sequence). The CDR3 nucleotides read TGTGCCAGCAGCCTTGACAGGGACTATGGCTACACCTTC. Translating gives CASSLDRDYGYTF. Full variable domain (missing parts from reference TRBV5-4 and TRBJ1-2): ETGVTQSPTHLIKTRGQQVTLRCSSQSGHNTVSWYQQALGQGPQFIFQYYREEENGRGNFPPRFSGLQFPNYSSELNVNALELDDSALYLCASSLDRDYGYTFGSGTRLTVV.

CDR3 region: CAWSVPGGVGDTQYF. The CDR3 DNA is TGTGCCTGGAGTGTGCCGGGGGGCGTTGGGGATACGCAGTATTTT. J is TRBJ2-3 and V is TRBV30, with D maybe TRBD2 (7 bases). This CDR3 comprises 15 residues. The V end was cut by 0 bases, the J end by 6 bases, with 16 bases between. CDR1 and CDR2 from the germline V gene are GTSNPN and SVGIG (reference sequence).

The J gene is TRBJ1-2, the V gene TRBV4-2; no clear D. V lost 3 bases, J lost 4 bases, and 12 bases lay in between. The CDR3 consists of 14 residues. CDR1 is LGHNA, CDR2 YNFKEQ, per germline. CDR3 residues: CASSQADPGYGYTF. The CDR3 nucleotides are TGTGCCAGCAGCCAGGCGGACCCAGGCTATGGCTACACCTTC.

In nucleotides, the CDR3 is TGTGCCACCAGCAGAGATATGAGGGAGTCAGCTTTCTTT. Translation gives CATSRDMRESAFF. The gene calls are TRBV15 and TRBJ1-1, with unresolved D. V shed 0 bases and J shed 10 bases, with 12 bases lying between them. This CDR3 has 13 residues. Germline V CDR1 and CDR2: LNHNV, YYDKDF (reference sequence).